A single T cell receptor (beta chain) is shown here with its context. The antigen is not known. The junction differs from germline at one of its ends, possibly a read error. Healthy Caucasians provided all donations. This entry is derived from a study of identical twins. General study points: Carriage of fewer insertions was seen in abundant cord blood beta clonotypes, whereas memory repertoires showed none.

The germline gives CDR1 LGHDT, CDR2 YNNKEL (reference sequence). The CDR3 contains 16 residues. TCRdb reprocessed the 5' RACE reads via MiXCR and lists one record per CDR3 protein. The sample includes 1.5 million to 2 million distinct CDR3 sequences, less than 40% of them seen just once. This chain connects TRBV3-1 to TRBJ2-5; 9 bases line up with TRBD2. The receptor comes from a newborn girl in good health. Sequencing used cord blood. The CDR3 DNA is TGTGCCAGCAGCCAAGAGAAGCGGGGGGACCAAGGGACCCAGTACTTC. Its translation: CASSQEKRGDQGTQYF.